Listed here are 24 T cell receptor beta chains from one sample, sequenced in a study of molecular identifiers for immune sequencing clone quantification. TCRdb re-called the PCR reads through MiXCR, storing one row per CDR3 protein. The table shows nearly 55,000 distinct CDR3 sequences, with around 34% occurring only once. Source material: naive CD8+ T cells from blood, with Jurkat cell RNA spiked in. Subset reported: FACS-sorted CD8+CD4-CCR7+CD45RA+ naive T cells. All receptors derive from a human donor in good health. Some libraries in this study had Jurkat cell RNA spiked in.

This clonotype was detected ten times or more. The chain combines TRBV29-1 with TRBJ1-2; tentatively, D is TRBD1 (6 bases). CDR3 length: 13 amino acids. Germline V gives CDR1 SQVTM, CDR2 ANQGSEA. Trimming took 0 bases from V and 2 from J, leaving 7 bases between them. CDR3 nucleotides: TGCAGCGTTGAAGAAAGGGGGAACTATGGCTACACCTTC. This translates into CSVEERGNYGYTF.

This clonotype was picked up a small number of times. The chain uses TRBV13 and TRBJ2-3; TRBD1 agrees at 11 bases. The CDR3 totals 16 residues. With V trimmed by 3 bases and J by 4 bases, 6 bases remained unmatched. Germline V gene lookup returns CDR1 PRHDT and CDR2 FYEKMQ (reference sequence). The CDR3, as DNA: TGTGCCAGCAGCTTCGGACAGGGGGCATTGGCAGATACGCAGTATTTT. Residues: CASSFGQGALADTQYF.

Points on this clonotype: At one end, the junction sequence differs from germline, possibly due to a read error. The chain is built from TRBV5-3 and TRBJ1-5; D call uncertain. TRBV5-3 is placed among ORFs of uncertain function. This CDR3 comprises 15 residues. This CDR3 reads CASGLEGNRHQPQHF. CDR3 bases: TGTGCCAGCGGCTTGGAAGGGAATCGGCATCAGCCCCAACATTTT.

As for this clonotype: It is likely a read error, because the conserved phenylalanine at the end of the CDR3 is missing. This chain connects TRBV28 to TRBJ1-5; no reliable D call. The CDR3 covers 14 residues. Germline V gene lookup returns CDR1 MDHEN and CDR2 SYDVKM. V was cut by 10 bases and J by 3 bases, with 16 bases left in between. CDR3 protein: CATQVRFLNQPQHL. In nucleotides, the CDR3 is TGTGCCACTCAGGTTAGGTTCCTCAATCAGCCCCAGCATCTT.

This clonotype was seen only a few times. This chain joins TRBV7-9 and TRBJ2-7; TRBD1 is a possible D gene (5 bases). Per the germline V gene, CDR1 is SEHNR and CDR2 is FQNEAQ (reference sequence). Trimming stripped 5 bases from V and 5 bases from J, with 25 bases between. This CDR3 is 17 amino acids long. CDR3 region: CASSRQRVQPLFDEQYF. CDR3 sequence (DNA): TGTGCCAGCAGCAGACAGCGAGTGCAGCCCCTATTTGACGAGCAGTACTTC.

This clonotype has at least ten counts. This chain connects TRBV25-1 to TRBJ1-1; TRBD1 aligns across 9 bases. CDR1 is MGHDK, CDR2 SYGVNS, per germline. The V gene end was trimmed by 6 bases and the J gene end by 4 bases; junction bases not matched to a gene: 3. The CDR3 runs to 13 residues. The CDR3 DNA reads TGTGCCAGCAGCAGGACAGGGGTCACTGAAGCTTTCTTT. Translating gives CASSRTGVTEAFF.

The rearrangement links TRBV7-3 to TRBJ2-7; maybe TRBD1 (6 bases). The germline V gene encodes CDR1 SGHTA and CDR2 FQGTGA. V was clipped by 4 bases and J by 4 bases, with 11 bases between them. This CDR3 is built from 13 residues. CDR3 in amino acids: CASSWDKGYEQYF. DNA for the CDR3: TGTGCCAGCAGCTGGGACAAGGGGTACGAGCAGTACTTC.

Turning to this clonotype: A much larger clone differs from this one at a single base, so this may be a read error. As DNA, the CDR3 is TGTGCCAGCAGCCCCGGACAGACTGAAACTTTCTTT. Its translation: CASSPGQTETFF. The V gene is TRBV7-8, the J gene TRBJ1-1; maybe TRBD1 (6 bases). Germline lookup yields CDR1 SGHVS and CDR2 FQNEAQ. The CDR3 is 12 residues long.

This clonotype was seen repeatedly, ten times or more. This chain connects TRBV7-2 to TRBJ2-1; D possibly corresponds to TRBD1 (6 bases). V was pared by 5 bases and J by 3 bases, with 11 bases between. Germline V gene sequence: CDR1 SGHTA, CDR2 FQGNSA. This CDR3 spans 14 amino acids. The CDR3, as DNA: TGTGCCAGCAGCGGACAGCTATTCTACAATGAGCAGTTCTTC. Protein product: CASSGQLFYNEQFF.

Of note for this clonotype: This could be a read error, since a much larger clone is one nucleotide away. V gene TRBV29-1 combines with J gene TRBJ2-7; 8 positions match TRBD2. The CDR3 extends over 12 amino acids. The V gene's germline CDR1 is SQVTM and CDR2 ANQGSEA. The CDR3 protein is CSVSGSSYEQNF. The CDR3 nucleotides are TGCAGCGTAAGCGGGAGTTCTTACGAGCAGAACTTC.

In regard to this clonotype: A read error may be the cause here, since a much bigger clone is one base away. The rearrangement links TRBV7-9 to TRBJ2-5, with D perhaps TRBD2 (6 bases). The CDR3 length is 15 residues. The germline CDR1 and CDR2 sequences are SEHNR and FQNEAQ (reference sequence). CDR3 sequence reads: CASSLLGGRVEPQYF. Written as DNA, the CDR3 is TGTGCCAGCAGCCTCCTCGGGGGAAGGGTAGAGCCCCAGTACTTC.

The chain has TRBV9 and TRBJ2-4; D is perhaps TRBD1 (5 bases). CDR3 size: 15 residues. Trimming removed 0 bases at V and 2 bases at J, with 9 bases between. CDR1 and CDR2 from the germline V gene are SGDLS and YYNGEE. The CDR3 spells CASSVGTGSKNIQYF. The CDR3 region has the DNA TGTGCCAGCAGCGTAGGAACAGGTTCCAAAAACATTCAGTACTTC.

This clonotype was observed a few times. The chain uses TRBV7-6 and TRBJ2-3; D perhaps matches TRBD1 (6 bases). This CDR3 spans 14 amino acids. Germline V CDR1 and CDR2: SGHVS, FNYEAQ. Trimming took off 0 bases at V and 6 bases at J, with 10 bases between the two ends. Here the CDR3 DNA reads TGTGCCAGCAGCTTAGCGGGGGCGTGGGATACGCAGTATTTT. Its protein is CASSLAGAWDTQYF.

Details on this clonotype: The germline gene is not matched at one end of the junction; a read error may be the cause. The genes are TRBV9 and TRBJ1-4; D uncertain. CDR1 is SGDLS and CDR2 is YYNGEE in the germline V gene. This CDR3 has 14 residues. CDR3 coding DNA: TGTGCCGGCAGCGTTGCACCAACCAATGAAAAACTGTTTTTT. Translating gives CAGSVAPTNEKLFF.

With regard to this clonotype: This may arise from a read error, as a much more abundant clone is one base away. J is TRBJ2-7 and V is TRBV9; D gene unclear. Trimming took off 3 bases at V and 2 bases at J, with 9 bases between the two ends. Germline V lookup: CDR1 SGDLS, CDR2 YYNGEE. The length of the CDR3 is 13 residues. This chain's CDR3 is CASSAGPAYEQYF. The DNA for the CDR3 is TGTGCCAGCAGCGCCGGGCCAGCCTACGAGCAGTACTTC.

Only a few counts were recorded for this clonotype. The CDR3 coding sequence is TGTGCCAGCAGCCCCGGGCCGGGACAGCACACCGGGGAGCTGTTTTTT. Translating gives CASSPGPGQHTGELFF. The chain employs TRBV28 and TRBJ2-2; TRBD1 agrees at 7 bases. The germline CDR1 and CDR2 sequences are MDHEN and SYDVKM. V lost 6 bases to trimming and J lost 3 bases; unmatched junction nucleotides: 10. The CDR3 runs 16 residues.

Regarding this clonotype: This may come from a read error, since a much larger clone is one base off. This chain joins TRBV5-1 and TRBJ1-1; D is unclear. Germline V gene lookup returns CDR1 SGHRS and CDR2 YFSETQ. The CDR3 consists of 14 residues. The V end was cut by 0 bases, the J end by 3 bases, with 9 bases between. The chain's CDR3 is CASSLGLMHTEAFF. In nucleotides, the CDR3 is TGCGCCAGCAGCTTGGGACTTATGCACACTGAAGCTTTCTTT. Supplemented by reference TRBV5-1 and TRBJ1-1, the full variable domain reads KAGVTQTPRYLIKTRGQQVTLSCSPISGHRSVSWYQQTPGQGLQFLFEYFSETQRNKGNFPGRFSGRQFSNSRSEMNVSTLELGDSALYLCASSLGLMHTEAFFGQGTRLTVV.

The chain carries TRBV7-9 and TRBJ2-2; tentatively, D is TRBD1 (6 bases). CDR1 and CDR2 (germline): SEHNR, FQNEAQ (reference sequence). The V end lost 11 bases, the J end lost 3 bases, and 13 bases lay between the germline ends. The CDR3 is 13 amino acids. CDR3 loop: CAACTGYTGELFF. CDR3 sequence (DNA): TGTGCCGCCTGTACAGGGTACACCGGGGAGCTGTTTTTT.

The chain uses TRBV6-2 or TRBV6-3 and TRBJ2-5; 10 bases are a match to TRBD1. This CDR3 is 17 amino acids long. The trim removed 5 bases at V and 2 bases at J, leaving 11 bases unmatched. Germline loops: CDR1 MNHEY, CDR2 SVGEGT. The CDR3 sequence is CASSPPGQGFEQETQYF. The CDR3 bases are TGTGCCAGCAGTCCACCGGGACAGGGGTTTGAACAAGAGACCCAGTACTTC.

On this clonotype itself: A much larger clone differs from this one at a single base, so this may be a read error. Because it lacks the conserved phenylalanine or tryptophan at the end, this CDR3 is likely a read error. The rearrangement links TRBV4-1 to TRBJ1-1; maybe TRBD1 (6 bases). The germline V and J ends were trimmed by 2 bases and 4 bases, with 11 bases remaining between them. This CDR3 contains 14 residues. Germline CDR1 reads MGHRA; CDR2 reads YSYEKL. The CDR3: CASSQNRAGTEAFI. The CDR3 region has the DNA TGCGCCAGCAGCCAAAACAGGGCGGGCACTGAAGCTTTCATT.

There are many counts of this clonotype. This sequence joins TRBV6-5 and TRBJ2-5, with 11 bases fitting TRBD2. Germline V CDR1 and CDR2: MNHEY, SVGAGI. V lost 5 bases, J lost 7 bases, and 9 bases stayed unmatched. The CDR3 is made up of 15 amino acids. The CDR3 loop reads CASSPGTSGARTQYF. The CDR3 coding sequence is TGTGCCAGCAGTCCCGGGACTAGCGGTGCTCGGACCCAGTACTTC.

The rearrangement joins TRBV13 to TRBJ2-2; D not resolved. This CDR3 comprises 15 residues. Germline V gene lookup returns CDR1 PRHDT and CDR2 FYEKMQ (reference sequence). Trimming took 4 bases from V and 3 from J, leaving 12 bases between them. Here the CDR3 reads CASSSAPTDTGELFF. The CDR3 bases are TGTGCCAGCAGCTCGGCACCTACGGACACCGGGGAGCTGTTTTTT.

V and J are TRBV28 and TRBJ1-5; tentatively, D is TRBD1 (6 bases). This CDR3 region has 12 residues. Deletions cut 9 bases from V and 7 bases from J, with 13 bases between. Germline V gene sequence: CDR1 MDHEN, CDR2 SYDVKM. CDR3 bases: TGTGCCAGTCAAAAGGGGGGCCAGCCCCAGCATTTT. Its protein product is CASQKGGQPQHF.

This clonotype was found a few times. The CDR3 coding sequence is TGTGCCAGCAGTTCACAGGGGGCGGACTACGAGCAGTACTTC. Amino acid sequence: CASSSQGADYEQYF. The V call is TRBV28, the J call TRBJ2-7; 9 bases fit TRBD1. The junction had 4 bases not matched to a gene; V was cut back by 4 bases and J by 3 bases. Germline CDR1 and CDR2: MDHEN and SYDVKM. The CDR3 sequence is 14 residues long.